The 3 T cell receptor beta chains reported below all come from one sample, sequenced in a study of graft-versus-host responses after intestinal transplantation. Antigens of these TCRs are unknown. Libraries were prepared by immunoSEQ multiplex PCR; TCRdb keeps only in-frame clonotypes and omits some of them. The data contain roughly 100,000 clones, roughly 87% of them singletons. Sequencing used unstimulated CD4+ T cells sorted from spleen or lymph node cells, obtained before intestinal transplant. These receptors came from a human donor who received an intestinal transplant.

The V gene is TRBV7-1, the J gene TRBJ1-3; 8 bases are a match to TRBD1. TRBV7-1 is treated as an ORF (open reading frame) with a function not yet certain. V dropped 3 bases and J dropped 0; count of bases not matched to a gene: 25. CDR3 length: 23 residues. The CDR3 loop is CASSSKIPARTGHLPSSGNTIYF. DNA for the CDR3: TGTGCCAGCAGCTCCAAGATACCCGCCAGGACAGGGCACCTACCTAGCTCTGGAAACACCATATATTTT.

This sequence joins TRBV19 and TRBJ2-7, with 7 bases lining up with TRBD1. This CDR3 has 15 amino acids. Germline V lookup: CDR1 LNHDA, CDR2 SQIVND (reference sequence). With V trimmed by 5 bases and J by 0 bases, 7 bases remained unmatched. CDR3 sequence reads: CASSSGQPDSYEQYF. CDR3 bases: TGTGCCAGTAGTTCGGGACAGCCTGACTCCTACGAGCAGTACTTC.

The rearrangement uses TRBV2 and TRBJ1-5; D is perhaps TRBD1 (5 bases). V was shortened by 0 bases and J by 6 bases, with 12 bases between the two germline ends. The CDR3 sequence is 15 residues long. CDR1 SNHLY and CDR2 FYNNEI come from the germline V gene. In nucleotides, the CDR3 is TGTGCCAGCAGTGAAGCACGCGGGCAGGGTCAGCCCCAGCATTTT. Its translation is CASSEARGQGQPQHF.